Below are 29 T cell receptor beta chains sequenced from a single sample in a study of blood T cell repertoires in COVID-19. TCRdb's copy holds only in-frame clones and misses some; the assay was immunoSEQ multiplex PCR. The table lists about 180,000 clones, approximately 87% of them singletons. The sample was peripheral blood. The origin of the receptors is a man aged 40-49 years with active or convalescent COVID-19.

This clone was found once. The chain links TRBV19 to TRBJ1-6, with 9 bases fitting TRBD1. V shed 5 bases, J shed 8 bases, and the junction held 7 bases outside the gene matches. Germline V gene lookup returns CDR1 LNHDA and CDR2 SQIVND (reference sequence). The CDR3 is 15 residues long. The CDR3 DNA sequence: TGTGCCAGTAGTTACCGGGACAGGGTGTATTCACCCCTCCACTTT. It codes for CASSYRDRVYSPLHF.

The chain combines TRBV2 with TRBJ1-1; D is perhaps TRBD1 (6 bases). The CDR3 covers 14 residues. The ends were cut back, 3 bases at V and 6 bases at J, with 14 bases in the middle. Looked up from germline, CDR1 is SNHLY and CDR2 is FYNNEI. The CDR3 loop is CASSELGAISEAFF. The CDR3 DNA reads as TGTGCCAGCAGTGAGTTGGGGGCGATTTCTGAAGCTTTCTTT.

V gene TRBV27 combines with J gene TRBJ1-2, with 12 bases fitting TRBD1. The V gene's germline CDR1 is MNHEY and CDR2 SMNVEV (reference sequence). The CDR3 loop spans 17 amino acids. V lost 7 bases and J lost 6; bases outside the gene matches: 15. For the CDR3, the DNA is TGTGCCAGCACACCCACCGGGACAGGGGGCGGTTGGCATGGCTACACCTTC. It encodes CASTPTGTGGGWHGYTF.

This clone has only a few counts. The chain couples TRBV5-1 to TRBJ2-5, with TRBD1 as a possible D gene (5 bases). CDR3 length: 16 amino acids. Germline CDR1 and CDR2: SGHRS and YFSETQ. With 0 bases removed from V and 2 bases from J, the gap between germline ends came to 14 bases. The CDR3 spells CASSLVARVQQETQYF. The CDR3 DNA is TGCGCCAGCAGCTTGGTTGCCAGGGTTCAGCAAGAGACCCAGTACTTC.

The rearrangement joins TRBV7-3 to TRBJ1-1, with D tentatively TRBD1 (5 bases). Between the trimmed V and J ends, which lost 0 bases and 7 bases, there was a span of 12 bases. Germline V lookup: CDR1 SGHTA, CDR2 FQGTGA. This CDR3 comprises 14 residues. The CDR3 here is CASSLTAGRNEAFF. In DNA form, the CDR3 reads TGTGCCAGCAGCTTAACAGCGGGACGGAATGAAGCTTTCTTT.

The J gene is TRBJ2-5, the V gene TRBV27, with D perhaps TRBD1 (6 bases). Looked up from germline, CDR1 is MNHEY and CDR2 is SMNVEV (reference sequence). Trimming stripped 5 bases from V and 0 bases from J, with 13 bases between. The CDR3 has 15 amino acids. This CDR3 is CASSAGGRYQETQYF. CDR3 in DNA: TGTGCCAGCAGTGCTGGGGGCCGATACCAAGAGACCCAGTACTTC.

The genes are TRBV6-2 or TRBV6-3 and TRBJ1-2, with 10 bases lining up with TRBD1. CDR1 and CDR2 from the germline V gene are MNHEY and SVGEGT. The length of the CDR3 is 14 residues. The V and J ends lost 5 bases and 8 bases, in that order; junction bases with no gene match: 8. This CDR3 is CASSKRQGARGYTF. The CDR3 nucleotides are TGTGCCAGCAGTAAACGACAGGGGGCTCGAGGCTACACCTTC.

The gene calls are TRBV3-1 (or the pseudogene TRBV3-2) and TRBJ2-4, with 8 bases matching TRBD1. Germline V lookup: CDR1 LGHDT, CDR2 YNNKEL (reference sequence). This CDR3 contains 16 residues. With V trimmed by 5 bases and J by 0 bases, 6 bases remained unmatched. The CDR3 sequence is CASSMTGELAKNIQYF. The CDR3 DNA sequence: TGTGCCAGCAGCATGACAGGGGAATTAGCCAAAAACATTCAGTACTTC.

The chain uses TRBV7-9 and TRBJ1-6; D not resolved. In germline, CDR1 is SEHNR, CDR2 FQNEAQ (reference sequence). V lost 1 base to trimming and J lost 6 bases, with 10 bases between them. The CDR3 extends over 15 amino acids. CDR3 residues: CASSLVLSPNSPLHF. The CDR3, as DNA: TGTGCCAGCAGCTTAGTGTTGAGTCCTAATTCACCCCTCCACTTT. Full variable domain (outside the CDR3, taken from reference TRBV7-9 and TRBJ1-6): DTGVSQNPRHKITKRGQNVTFRCDPISEHNRLYWYRQTLGQGPEFLTYFQNEAQLEKSRLLSDRFSAERPKGSFSTLEIQRTEQGDSAMYLCASSLVLSPNSPLHFGNGTRLTVT.

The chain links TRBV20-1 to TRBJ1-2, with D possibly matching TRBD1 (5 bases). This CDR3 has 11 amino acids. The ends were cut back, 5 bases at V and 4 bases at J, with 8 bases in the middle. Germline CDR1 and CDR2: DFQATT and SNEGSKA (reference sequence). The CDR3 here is CSASRAYGYTF. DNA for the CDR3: TGCAGTGCTTCCAGGGCCTATGGCTACACCTTC.

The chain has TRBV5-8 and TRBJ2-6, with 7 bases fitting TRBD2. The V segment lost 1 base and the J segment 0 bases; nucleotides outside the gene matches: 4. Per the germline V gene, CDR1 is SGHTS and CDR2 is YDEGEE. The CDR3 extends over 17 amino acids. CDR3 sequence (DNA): TGTGCCAGCAGCTTGAGGGGAGGGGACTCTGGGGCCAACGTCCTGACTTTC. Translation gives CASSLRGGDSGANVLTF.

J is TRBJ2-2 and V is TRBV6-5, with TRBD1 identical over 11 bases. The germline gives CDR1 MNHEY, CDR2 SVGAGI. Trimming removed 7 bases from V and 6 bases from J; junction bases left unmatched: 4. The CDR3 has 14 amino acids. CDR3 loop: CASKRTGGSGELFF. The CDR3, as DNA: TGTGCCAGCAAAAGGACAGGGGGCTCCGGGGAGCTGTTTTTT.

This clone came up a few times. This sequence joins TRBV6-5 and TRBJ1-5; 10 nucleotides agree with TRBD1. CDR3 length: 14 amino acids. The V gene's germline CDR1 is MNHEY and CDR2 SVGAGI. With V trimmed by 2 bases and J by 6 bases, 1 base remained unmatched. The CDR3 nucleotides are TGTGCCAGCAGTTACGGACAGGGGGTTCAGCCCCAGCATTTT. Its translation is CASSYGQGVQPQHF.

The CDR3 region is CAARTGYNEQFF. CDR3 DNA: TGTGCCGCCAGGACAGGGTACAATGAGCAGTTCTTC. V and J are TRBV30 and TRBJ2-1; 8 bases align to TRBD1. The germline CDR1 and CDR2 sequences are GTSNPN and SVGIG (reference sequence). The CDR3 has 12 amino acids. The V segment lost 8 bases and the J segment 4 bases; nucleotides outside the gene matches: 4.

The CDR3 here is CASSIVAGASRDTQYF. The CDR3 DNA is TGTGCCAGTAGTATTGTTGCGGGGGCCTCCCGGGACACGCAGTATTTT. The rearrangement uses TRBV19 and TRBJ2-3; a weak D match, TRBD2 (7 bases). The V gene lost 3 bases and the J gene lost 9 bases, with 22 bases spanning the gap. The CDR3 is 16 residues long. Germline lookup yields CDR1 LNHDA and CDR2 SQIVND (reference sequence).

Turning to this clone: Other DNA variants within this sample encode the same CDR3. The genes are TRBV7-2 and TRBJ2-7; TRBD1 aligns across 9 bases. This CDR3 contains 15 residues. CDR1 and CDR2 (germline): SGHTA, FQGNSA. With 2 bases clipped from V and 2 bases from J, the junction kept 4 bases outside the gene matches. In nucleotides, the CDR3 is TGTGCCAGCAGCTTAAGGACAGGGGAGACCTACGAGCAGTACTTC. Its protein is CASSLRTGETYEQYF.

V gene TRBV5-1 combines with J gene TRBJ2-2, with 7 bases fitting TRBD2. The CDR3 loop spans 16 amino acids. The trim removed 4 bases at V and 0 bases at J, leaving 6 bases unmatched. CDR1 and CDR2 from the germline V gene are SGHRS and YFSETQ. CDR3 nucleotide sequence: TGCGCCAGCAGCCCGGGACTAAACACGAACACCGGGGAGCTGTTTTTT. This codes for CASSPGLNTNTGELFF.

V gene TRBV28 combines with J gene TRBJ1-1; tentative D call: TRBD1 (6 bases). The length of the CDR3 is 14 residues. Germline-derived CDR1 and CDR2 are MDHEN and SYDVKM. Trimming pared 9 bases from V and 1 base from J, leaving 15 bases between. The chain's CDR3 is CASHRGAGNTEAFF. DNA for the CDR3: TGTGCCAGTCATCGGGGGGCGGGGAACACTGAAGCTTTCTTT. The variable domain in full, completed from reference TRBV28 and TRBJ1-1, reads DVKVTQSSRYLVKRTGEKVFLECVQDMDHENMFWYRQDPGLGLRLIYFSYDVKMKEKGDIPEGYSVSREKKERFSLILESASTNQTSMYLCASHRGAGNTEAFFGQGTRLTVV.

The CDR3 bases are TGTGCCAGCAGTCCCTACATCAGGGACAGATCGGTCGACTATGGCTACACCTTC. Amino acid sequence: CASSPYIRDRSVDYGYTF. The V and J genes are TRBV28 and TRBJ1-2, with 7 positions matching TRBD1. The germline V gene encodes CDR1 MDHEN and CDR2 SYDVKM. The CDR3 covers 18 residues. Trimming at V came to 5 bases and at J to 3 bases, leaving 18 bases not matched to a gene.

The CDR3 region is CAWSVPNTGVDEQFF. CDR3 coding DNA: TGTGCCTGGAGTGTCCCCAACACAGGGGTGGATGAGCAGTTCTTC. This chain uses TRBV30 with TRBJ2-1, with TRBD1 matching over 7 bases. CDR3 size: 15 residues. V dropped 0 bases and J dropped 8; count of bases not matched to a gene: 10. Germline CDR1 GTSNPN, CDR2 SVGIG (reference sequence). Variable domain in full (rest from reference TRBV30 and TRBJ2-1): SQTIHQWPATLVQPVGSPLSLECTVEGTSNPNLYWYRQAAGRGLQLLFYSVGIGQISSEVPQNLSASRPQDRQFILSSKKLLLSDSGFYLCAWSVPNTGVDEQFFGPGTRLTVL.

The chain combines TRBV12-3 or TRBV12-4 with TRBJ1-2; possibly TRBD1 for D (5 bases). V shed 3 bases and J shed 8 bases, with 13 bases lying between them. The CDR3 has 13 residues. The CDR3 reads CASSFLGRGGYTF. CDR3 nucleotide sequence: TGTGCCAGCAGTTTCTTAGGACGGGGGGGCTACACCTTC.

Here the CDR3 reads CASSLATGDYNEQFF. The CDR3 DNA reads TGTGCCAGCAGCTTGGCCACGGGGGACTACAATGAGCAGTTCTTC. This chain uses TRBV5-4 with TRBJ2-1, with D possibly TRBD2 on 6 matching bases. V was clipped by 0 bases and J by 3 bases, with 10 bases between them. The CDR3 has 15 amino acids. The V gene's germline CDR1 is SGHNT and CDR2 YYREEE (reference sequence). The whole variable domain, filled in from reference TRBV5-4 and TRBJ2-1, reads ETGVTQSPTHLIKTRGQQVTLRCSSQSGHNTVSWYQQALGQGPQFIFQYYREEENGRGNFPPRFSGLQFPNYSSELNVNALELDDSALYLCASSLATGDYNEQFFGPGTRLTVL.

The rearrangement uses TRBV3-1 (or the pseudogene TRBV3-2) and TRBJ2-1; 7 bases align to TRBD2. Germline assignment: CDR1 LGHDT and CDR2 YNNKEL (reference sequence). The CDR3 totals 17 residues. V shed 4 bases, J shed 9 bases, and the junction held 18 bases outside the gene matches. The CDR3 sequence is CASSPGLGDPLVLEQFF. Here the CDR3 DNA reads TGTGCCAGCAGCCCCGGACTAGGGGATCCACTTGTCCTTGAGCAGTTCTTC.

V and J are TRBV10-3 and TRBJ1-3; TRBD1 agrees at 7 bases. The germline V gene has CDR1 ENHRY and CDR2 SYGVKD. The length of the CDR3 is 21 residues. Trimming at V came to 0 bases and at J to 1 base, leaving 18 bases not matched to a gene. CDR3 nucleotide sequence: TGTGCCATCAGTGAGTCGACTTTGGGGCAGGGGGTAAAGGCATCTGGAAACACCATATATTTT. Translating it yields CAISESTLGQGVKASGNTIYF.

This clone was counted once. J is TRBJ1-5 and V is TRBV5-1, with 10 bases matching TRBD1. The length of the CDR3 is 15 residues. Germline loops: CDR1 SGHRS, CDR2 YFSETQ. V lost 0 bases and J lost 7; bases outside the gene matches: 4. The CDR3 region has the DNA TGCGCCAGCAGCTTGGGGGACAGGGGAAACCAGCCCCAGCATTTT. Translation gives CASSLGDRGNQPQHF. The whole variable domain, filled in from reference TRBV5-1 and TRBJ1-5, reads KAGVTQTPRYLIKTRGQQVTLSCSPISGHRSVSWYQQTPGQGLQFLFEYFSETQRNKGNFPGRFSGRQFSNSRSEMNVSTLELGDSALYLCASSLGDRGNQPQHFGDGTRLSIL.

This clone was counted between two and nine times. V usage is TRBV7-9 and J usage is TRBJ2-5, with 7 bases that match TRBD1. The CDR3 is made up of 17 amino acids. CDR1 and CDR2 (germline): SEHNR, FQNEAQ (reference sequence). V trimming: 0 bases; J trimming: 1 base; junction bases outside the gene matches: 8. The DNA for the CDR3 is TGTGCCAGCAGCTTAGCACTTTCACAGGGGCGCCAAGAGACCCAGTACTTC. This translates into CASSLALSQGRQETQYF. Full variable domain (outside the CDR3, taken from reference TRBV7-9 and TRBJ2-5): DTGVSQNPRHKITKRGQNVTFRCDPISEHNRLYWYRQTLGQGPEFLTYFQNEAQLEKSRLLSDRFSAERPKGSFSTLEIQRTEQGDSAMYLCASSLALSQGRQETQYFGPGTRLLVL.

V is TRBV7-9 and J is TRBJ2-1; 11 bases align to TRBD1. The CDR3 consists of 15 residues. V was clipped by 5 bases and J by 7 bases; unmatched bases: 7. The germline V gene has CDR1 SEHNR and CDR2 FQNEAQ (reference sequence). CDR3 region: CASSPLGTGGNEQFF. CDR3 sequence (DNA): TGTGCCAGCAGCCCTCTTGGGACAGGGGGGAATGAGCAGTTCTTC.

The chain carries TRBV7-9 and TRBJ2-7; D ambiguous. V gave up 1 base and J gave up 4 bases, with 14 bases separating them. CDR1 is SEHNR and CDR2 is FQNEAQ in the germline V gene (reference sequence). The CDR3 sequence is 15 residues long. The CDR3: CASSLGWAGVYEQYF. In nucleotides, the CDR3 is TGTGCCAGCAGCTTAGGGTGGGCAGGCGTTTACGAGCAGTACTTC.

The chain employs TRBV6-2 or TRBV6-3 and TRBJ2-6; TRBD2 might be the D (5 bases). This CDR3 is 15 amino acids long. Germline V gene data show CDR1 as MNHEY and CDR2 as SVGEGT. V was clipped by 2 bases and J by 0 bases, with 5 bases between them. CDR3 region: CASSYTSSGANVLTF. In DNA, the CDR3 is TGTGCCAGCAGTTACACTAGCTCTGGGGCCAACGTCCTGACTTTC.